The sequence of this TCR beta chain was determined in a study of blood T cell repertoires in COVID-19. Profiled with immunoSEQ multiplex PCR; TCRdb holds only in-frame clones, not every one. The sample contains 150,000 to 200,000 clones, approximately 85% of which appear only once. The CDR3 has 13 residues. Germline V gene data show CDR1 as MNHNY and CDR2 as SVGAGI (reference sequence). J lost 4 bases, V lost 8 bases, and 8 bases had no gene match. The gene calls are TRBV6-6 and TRBJ2-7; 7 nucleotides match TRBD2. The receptor was derived from a man aged 55 to 69 with active or convalescent COVID-19. Sequencing input: peripheral blood. The CDR3 DNA reads TGTGCCAGCCTAGGGAGGGCCGCGTACGAGCAGTACTTC. Translation: CASLGRAAYEQYF.